This TCR beta chain was found in a study of T-cell reconstitution after alpha-beta-depleted transplantation in children. TCRbeta library preparation incorporated unique molecular identifiers. MiXCR was run by TCRdb on the PCR reads, yielding one entry per CDR3 protein. Of approximately 400,000 distinct CDR3 sequences in the sample, roughly a tenth were seen once. The CDR3 sequence is 12 residues long. Trimming removed 7 bases from V and 7 bases from J; junction bases left unmatched: 5. Germline V gene sequence: CDR1 SQVTM, CDR2 ANQGSEA. This receptor was obtained from a human donor who donated a stem cell graft to a child with acute myeloid leukemia. J is TRBJ2-4 and V is TRBV29-1, with TRBD1 matching 9 bases. The sample was PBMCs from the stem cell graft donor, taken from the stem cell graft. The chain's CDR3 is CSGRGTGNIQYF. DNA for the CDR3: TGCAGCGGACGTGGGACAGGGAACATTCAGTACTTC.